This TCR beta chain is drawn from a study of CD8+ T cells in alopecia areata. General study points: Scalp and blood retained many expanded lesional clones during tofacitinib. Within the top 100, expanded CD8+ clones significantly decreased with tofacitinib, as did scalp clonality.

To note about this clone: Its specificity is unknown.

The treatment: oral pan-JAK inhibitor, 5-10 mg twice daily. Extraction and reverse transcription of RNA yielded cDNA as the sequencing template. Clones were read by immunoSEQ multiplex PCR, and TCRdb kept only the in-frame ones, dropping some. The sample lists 95,000 to 100,000 clones, just under 60% occurring once. CDR3 length: 13 amino acids. CDR1 and CDR2 (germline): PRHDT, FYEKMQ (reference sequence). V was trimmed by 0 bases and J by 7 bases, leaving 10 bases between them. This chain links TRBV13 with TRBJ2-7, with D uncertain. Sequences were derived from CD8+ T cells sorted from blood, sampled around week 55, from a patient treated with tofacitinib. The receptor was derived from a human donor with alopecia areata. As DNA, the CDR3 is TGTGCCAGCAGCTTAGGGACCCGTAAAGAGCAGTACTTC. Translation gives CASSLGTRKEQYF.